This T cell receptor beta chain was observed in a study of cytomegalovirus exposure and HLA in healthy donors. PCR primers comprised 60 Vbeta and 13 Jbeta primers. Generated by immunoSEQ multiplex PCR, the TCRdb table keeps only in-frame clones and is missing some. The sample holds about 74,000 clones. The receptor's source is a female donor in good health and CMV-seropositive. The sequencing sample was made of PBMCs.

In DNA form, the CDR3 reads TGTGCCAGCAGTTACATGGGGGCCGAAGAGACCCAGTACTTC. Translation: CASSYMGAEETQYF. This rearrangement joins TRBV6-5 to TRBJ2-5; D is possibly TRBD1 (6 bases). Germline V gives CDR1 MNHEY, CDR2 SVGAGI. This CDR3 contains 14 residues. The V and J ends lost 2 bases and 3 bases respectively, with 10 bases between them.